One and the same sample provided the 11 T cell receptor beta chains below, sequenced in a study of blood T cells in healthy people across ages. Together with a sample-barcoded 5' primer, a J-beta primer mix was included in a second PCR lasting about 6 to 11 cycles. A single record per CDR3 protein comes from TCRdb applying MiXCR to the 5' RACE reads. The sample holds 1.5 million to 2 million distinct CDR3 sequences, roughly 27% seen once. Sequencing used blood. The receptors here all came from a woman aged 25 to 45 in good health.

The chain employs TRBV12-3 or TRBV12-4 and TRBJ2-1, with TRBD1 matching 8 bases. CDR3 length equals 15 residues. Unmatched junction bases numbered 7, after V lost 7 bases and J lost 2 bases. The DNA of the CDR3 is TGTGCCAGCACCCTAGGACAGGGCACCTACAATGAGCAGTTCTTC. Its protein product is CASTLGQGTYNEQFF.

The chain carries TRBV4-1 and TRBJ2-1; 8 bases are a match to TRBD1. V lost 4 bases, J lost 4 bases, and 9 bases stayed unmatched. Germline values: CDR1 MGHRA, CDR2 YSYEKL. The CDR3 has 16 amino acids. The DNA of the CDR3 is TGCGCCAGCAGCCTGGGACTCAGGGGGCGGTACAATGAGCAGTTCTTC. Translation gives CASSLGLRGRYNEQFF.

The table lists this clonotype with a few counts. This rearrangement joins TRBV7-9 to TRBJ2-1; 9 bases map to TRBD1. CDR1 SEHNR and CDR2 FQNEAQ come from the germline V gene (reference sequence). V was clipped by 5 bases and J by 9 bases; unmatched bases: 8. There are 14 residues in the CDR3. CDR3 region: CASSHPDRGSEQFF. The CDR3 nucleotides are TGTGCCAGCAGCCACCCGGACAGGGGATCTGAGCAGTTCTTC.

This chain joins TRBV5-1 and TRBJ1-2; TRBD1 matches at 7 bases. J lost 2 bases, V lost 6 bases, and 4 bases had no gene match. Germline loops: CDR1 SGHRS, CDR2 YFSETQ. The CDR3 has 13 residues. The CDR3: CASKGQANYGYTF. CDR3 sequence (DNA): TGCGCCAGCAAAGGACAGGCAAACTATGGCTACACCTTC.

The chain combines TRBV20-1 with TRBJ2-1, with 15 bases that match TRBD2. The CDR3 has 15 amino acids. Per the germline V gene, CDR1 is DFQATT and CDR2 is SNEGSKA (reference sequence). V was pared by 3 bases and J by 9 bases, with 6 bases of the junction left unmatched. The CDR3 protein is CSARKPGLAGGEQFF. The CDR3 DNA is TGCAGTGCTAGGAAACCGGGACTAGCGGGAGGTGAGCAGTTCTTC.

This rearrangement joins TRBV11-2 to TRBJ1-6; D not certain. V lost 5 bases, J lost 4 bases, and 12 bases lay in between. CDR1 and CDR2 from the germline V gene are SGHAT and FQNNGV. The CDR3 is 15 residues long. In DNA, the CDR3 is TGTGCCAGCAGCAGCCAAGTGCAGTATAATTCACCCCTCCACTTT. Protein product: CASSSQVQYNSPLHF.

V is TRBV2 and J is TRBJ2-4; D is possibly TRBD1 or TRBD2 (5 bases each). V lost 8 bases and J lost 0, with 14 bases in between. The CDR3 runs to 15 residues. Germline V gives CDR1 SNHLY, CDR2 FYNNEI. CDR3 sequence: CASGDLSLAKNIQYF. The CDR3 region has the DNA TGTGCCAGCGGGGACCTGTCCCTAGCCAAAAACATTCAGTACTTC.

This clonotype has only a few counts. V gene TRBV5-1 combines with J gene TRBJ2-7; weak D call: TRBD1 (5 bases). Germline assignment: CDR1 SGHRS and CDR2 YFSETQ. The CDR3 is 14 residues long. V was shortened by 4 bases and J by 0 bases, with 11 bases between the two germline ends. The CDR3 is CASSMTDTSYEQYF. The CDR3 bases are TGCGCCAGCAGCATGACAGATACCTCCTACGAGCAGTACTTC.

The chain couples TRBV20-1 to TRBJ1-5; the D is unclear. Trimming took off 3 bases at V and 5 bases at J, with 11 bases between the two ends. The CDR3 is made up of 13 amino acids. The V gene's germline CDR1 is DFQATT and CDR2 SNEGSKA (reference sequence). The CDR3 here is CSARVDPDQPQHF. In nucleotides, the CDR3 is TGCAGTGCTAGGGTTGATCCCGATCAGCCCCAGCATTTT.

This clonotype occurred a few times. V is TRBV12-3 or TRBV12-4 and J is TRBJ2-5, with no clear D. V was shortened by 5 bases and J by 5 bases, with 12 bases between the two germline ends. This CDR3 has 13 amino acids. The CDR3 DNA sequence: TGTGCCAGCAGTCTATTCGACCGGGAGACCCAGTACTTC. This gives the protein CASSLFDRETQYF.

This clonotype came up many times. The chain has TRBV6-6 and TRBJ2-7; 9 nucleotides match TRBD1. The germline V gene has CDR1 MNHNY and CDR2 SVGAGI (reference sequence). This CDR3 has 14 amino acids. V lost 7 bases to trimming and J lost 1 base; unmatched junction nucleotides: 5. Here the CDR3 reads CASTLGTGSYEQYF. DNA for the CDR3: TGTGCCAGCACCTTAGGGACAGGGTCCTACGAGCAGTACTTC.